These 11 T cell receptor beta chains were all obtained from the same sample, sequenced in a study of vaccination effects on CD4 cells after COVID-19. CD4+ T cells specific for antigen were expanded with viral peptide pools by the ViraFEST assay before sequencing. Subsequent to a culture period of approximately 11 days, CD4+ T cells were isolated. Each participant was given two doses of one vaccine (BNT162b2 or mRNA-1273). Measured with immunoSEQ multiplex PCR; TCRdb has only the in-frame clones, and not every one. This table has 25,000 to 30,000 clones, roughly 80% appearing once. No antigen has been assigned to these receptors. This specimen consisted of CD4+ T cells from PBMCs cultured with HCoV-NL63 spike peptides, obtained after COVID-19 vaccination. Source of these receptors: a human donor who received a COVID-19 vaccine.

The V call is TRBV4-1, the J call TRBJ1-4; D unresolved. Germline lookup yields CDR1 MGHRA and CDR2 YSYEKL. V was cut by 1 base and J by 5 bases, with 14 bases left in between. CDR3 size: 16 residues. The CDR3 bases are TGCGCCAGCAGCCAAGTGGGATCGGGCAAAAATGAAAAACTGTTTTTT. Protein product: CASSQVGSGKNEKLFF.

The chain carries TRBV7-7 and TRBJ2-5; TRBD1 agrees at 7 bases. Germline V lookup: CDR1 SSHAT, CDR2 FNYEAQ (reference sequence). V lost 5 bases and J lost 1; bases outside the gene matches: 4. The length of the CDR3 is 14 residues. CDR3 amino acids: CASSIGTAQETQYF. The CDR3 nucleotides read TGTGCCAGCAGCATCGGGACAGCCCAAGAGACCCAGTACTTC.

This rearrangement joins TRBV5-6 to TRBJ1-2; a weak D match, TRBD1 (5 bases). The germline CDR1 and CDR2 sequences are SGHDT and YYEEEE. V lost 0 bases to trimming and J lost 10 bases, with 10 bases between them. The CDR3 has 12 amino acids. The CDR3 DNA follows: TGTGCCAGCAGCTTGGATGGGGGTCCCTACACCTTC. Translation gives CASSLDGGPYTF. Filled out from reference TRBV5-6 and TRBJ1-2, the complete variable domain reads DAGVTQSPTHLIKTRGQQVTLRCSPKSGHDTVSWYQQALGQGPQFIFQYYEEEERQRGNFPDRFSGHQFPNYSSELNVNALLLGDSALYLCASSLDGGPYTFGSGTRLTVV.

The rearrangement links TRBV7-9 to TRBJ2-7; 9 nucleotides match TRBD1. V shed 7 bases, J shed 3 bases, and the junction held 4 bases outside the gene matches. This CDR3 has 13 amino acids. CDR1 and CDR2 from the germline V gene are SEHNR and FQNEAQ (reference sequence). The CDR3 reads CASTPTGGYEQYF. The CDR3 DNA follows: TGTGCCAGCACCCCGACAGGGGGCTACGAGCAGTACTTC.

This sequence joins TRBV10-1 and TRBJ2-2, with D maybe TRBD2 (6 bases). V lost 5 bases and J 2 bases, leaving 12 bases between the germline ends. The germline CDR1 and CDR2 sequences are WNHNN and SYGVQD (reference sequence). The CDR3 runs to 15 residues. CDR3 nucleotides: TGCGCCAGCAGTAACGGGGGACTTAACACCGGGGAGCTGTTTTTT. Amino acid sequence: CASSNGGLNTGELFF.

The chain combines TRBV19 with TRBJ1-3; D may be TRBD1 (6 bases). CDR3 length equals 15 residues. The V end was cut by 3 bases, the J end by 3 bases, with 12 bases between. The germline CDR1 and CDR2 sequences are LNHDA and SQIVND (reference sequence). The CDR3 reads CASSIVGAYGNTIYF. Written as DNA, the CDR3 is TGTGCCAGTAGTATTGTGGGGGCGTATGGAAACACCATATATTTT.

The rearrangement links TRBV6-5 to TRBJ1-3; possible D gene TRBD1, 5 bases. CDR3 length equals 13 residues. Germline V CDR1 and CDR2: MNHEY, SVGAGI. Trimming shortened V by 6 bases and J by 4 bases, and 10 bases separated the two germline ends. The CDR3 coding sequence is TGTGCCAGCAGACGGGACCGCGGAAACACCATATATTTT. Translating gives CASRRDRGNTIYF.

This chain links TRBV7-8 with TRBJ2-3; 8 bases agree with TRBD2. CDR1 is SGHVS, CDR2 FQNEAQ, per germline. V lost 6 bases and J lost 2; bases outside the gene matches: 7. CDR3 size: 15 residues. CDR3 sequence reads: CASRPPGLVTDTQYF. The DNA for the CDR3 is TGTGCCAGCAGACCACCGGGACTAGTCACAGATACGCAGTATTTT.

This clone was counted a few times. The genes are TRBV12-3 or TRBV12-4 and TRBJ1-2; D is unclear. This CDR3 comprises 12 residues. Trimming stripped 5 bases from V and 8 bases from J, with 12 bases between. Written as DNA, the CDR3 is TGTGCCAGCAGTGAACGCAGAGGAGGCTACACCTTC. Its protein is CASSERRGGYTF.

The gene calls are TRBV21-1 and TRBJ2-3; TRBD2, as called in the table, went unchecked against the DNA. TRBV21-1 is a pseudogene segment. This CDR3 is 16 amino acids long. The CDR3, as DNA: TGTGCCAGCAGCATTGACTACCGGCGGGACACAGATACGCAGTATTTT. This encodes CASSIDYRRDTDTQYF.

CDR3 bases: TGTGCCAGCAGCCAACCGGGACTAGGATTCAATGAGCAGTTCTTC. Translating gives CASSQPGLGFNEQFF. The chain joins TRBV3-1 (or the pseudogene TRBV3-2) to TRBJ2-1; 8 nucleotides align to TRBD2. CDR1 and CDR2 from the germline V gene are LGHDT and YNNKEL (reference sequence). This CDR3 is built from 15 residues. After removal of 2 bases from V and 6 bases from J, the junction contained 6 bases not matched to a gene.